This T cell receptor (beta chain) was sequenced in a study of blood T cell repertoires in COVID-19. Across the study: T cells, B-cell-depleted T cells, or PBMCs supplied cDNA or gDNA.

This clone was seen only a few times. Unmatched junction bases numbered 0, after V lost 0 bases and J lost 5 bases. The CDR3 totals 13 residues. Germline CDR1 is LGHDT and CDR2 is YNNKEL (reference sequence). Original analysis: Reference gene primer amplification gave estimated nucleated cell counts. Repertoires were generated with immunoSEQ multiplex PCR, while TCRdb's copy carries only in-frame clones and drops some. V and J calls and clone size are as listed in that table; D and trimming were resolved from the DNA. The top ten hold roughly 2.2% of the sample, which has about 300,000 clones, roughly 85% seen once.

The sample consisted of PBMCs or T cells enriched from blood (not recorded which). This sequence was found in a man between 25 and 39 years old who had recovered from COVID-19. The V and J genes are TRBV3-1 (or the pseudogene TRBV3-2) and TRBJ1-2; 7 bases match TRBD1. CDR3 protein: CASSQETGYGYTF. The CDR3 DNA reads TGTGCCAGCAGCCAAGAGACAGGGTATGGCTACACCTTC.